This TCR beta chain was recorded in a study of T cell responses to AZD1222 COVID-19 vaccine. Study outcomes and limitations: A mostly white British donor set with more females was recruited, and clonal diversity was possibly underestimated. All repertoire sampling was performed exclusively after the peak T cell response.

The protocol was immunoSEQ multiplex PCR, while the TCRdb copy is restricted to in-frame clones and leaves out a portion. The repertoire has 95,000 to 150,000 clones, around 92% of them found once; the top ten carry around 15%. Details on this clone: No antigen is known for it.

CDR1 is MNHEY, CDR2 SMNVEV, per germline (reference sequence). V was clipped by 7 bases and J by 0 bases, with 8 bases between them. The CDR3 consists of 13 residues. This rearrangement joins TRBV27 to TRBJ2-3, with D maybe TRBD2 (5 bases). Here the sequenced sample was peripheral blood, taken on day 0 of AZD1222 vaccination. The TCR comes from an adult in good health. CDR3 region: CASTGSSTDTQYF. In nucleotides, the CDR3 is TGTGCCAGCACGGGGTCTAGCACAGATACGCAGTATTTT.